This record concerns one T cell receptor (beta chain) sequence. This sample also contains other DNA sequences that code for the same CDR3. The record originates from a study of blood T cell repertoires in COVID-19. Authors' processing steps: Amplified reference gene primers provided the basis for estimating nucleated cell counts. The assay was immunoSEQ multiplex PCR, and TCRdb's table has in-frame clones only and misses some. V, J and clone size are those of that table, while D and trimming were read from the DNA. Among approximately 480,000 clones, approximately 89% were seen once, and the ten largest hold 0.9%. V was clipped by 6 bases and J by 4 bases; unmatched bases: 4. Germline V CDR1 and CDR2: LGHDT, YNNKEL (reference sequence). CDR3 size: 16 residues.

The sequence was obtained from a man between 18 and 35 years old with COVID-19, enrolled during active disease. V is TRBV3-1 (or the pseudogene TRBV3-2) and J is TRBJ2-2; 14 bases align to TRBD2. Material for sequencing was peripheral blood. CDR3 DNA sequence: TGTGCCAGCAGTCGGGGACTAGCGGGAGTCACCGGGGAGCTGTTTTTT. Translation gives CASSRGLAGVTGELFF.